These T cell receptor beta chains were read from a single sample in a study of control samples from healthy donors and cancer patients. The assay was immunoSEQ multiplex PCR, and TCRdb's table has in-frame clones only and misses some. Of around 92,000 clones listed, about four fifths were seen once; the top ten hold approximately 2%. Sample: blood. Receptors were obtained from a man between 60 and 70 years old in good health. Each CDR3 is given with its conserved first and last residue. Rows may omit the clone size; those that give it use once, few, many or a size class.

J	size	V	CDR3
TRBJ2-1	NA	TRBV10-1	CASSGWRGATSYNEQFF
TRBJ1-2	once	TRBV29-1	CSVESYGYTF
TRBJ2-1	NA	TRBV5-4	CASSLEVLARHNEQFF
TRBJ2-5	NA	TRBV7-8	CASSHIKAGGPKETQYF
TRBJ1-1	NA	TRBV6-5	CASSRQGGTEAFF
TRBJ2-1	few	TRBV6-4	CASSEASGAHNEQFF
TRBJ2-7	NA	TRBV11-2	CASSLIARAYEQYF
TRBJ1-5	NA	TRBV2	CASNGQGNQPQHF
TRBJ2-7	few	TRBV4-1	CASSQDPTGVIRKQYF
TRBJ2-3	NA	TRBV10-1	CASSESASDTDTQYF
TRBJ2-5	NA	TRBV19	CASSAEQGSGTQYF
TRBJ2-7	NA	TRBV20-1	CSALLTREQYF
TRBJ2-2	few	TRBV7-9	CASGRPTGSTGELFF
TRBJ2-1	NA	TRBV27	CASSLSTLNEQFF
TRBJ1-5	NA	TRBV28	CASSPDRTGGLRNQPQHF
TRBJ2-7	few	TRBV6-5	CASRPGQNSYEQYF
TRBJ1-1	NA	TRBV11-2	CASSTRSFLNTEAFF
TRBJ2-3	NA	TRBV4-2	CASSQDYTGGSLATDTQYF
TRBJ1-2	NA	TRBV6-4	CASSDGRQQRTF
TRBJ2-7	NA	TRBV5-1	CASSPLDVPYEQYF
TRBJ1-5	NA	TRBV19	CASSEAGGNQPQHF
TRBJ2-1	NA	TRBV6-6	CASSWAPEAYNEQFF
TRBJ2-3	NA	TRBV18	CASSQITVASGTDTQYF
TRBJ2-1	NA	TRBV28	CASTSAIGGRTAYNEQFF